The 8 T cell receptor beta chains listed next were all sequenced from one sample in a study of somatic mutations in cytotoxic T cells in rheumatoid arthritis. Only in-frame clones appear in the TCRdb table, and some are missing; sequencing was by immunoSEQ multiplex PCR. Of fewer than 9,000 clones in the sample, roughly 60% were seen once. Sequenced: CD8+ T cells sorted from blood. These receptor sequences come from a middle-aged woman in good health.

This chain connects TRBV6-1 to TRBJ2-2; TRBD2 aligns across 9 bases. The CDR3 length is 15 residues. CDR1 and CDR2 from the germline V gene are MNHNS and SASEGT. V was clipped by 2 bases and J by 4 bases; unmatched bases: 2. Written as DNA, the CDR3 is TGTGCCAGCAGTGAACTAGCGGGAAGCACCGGGGAGCTGTTTTTT. This translates into CASSELAGSTGELFF.

This chain joins TRBV5-4 and TRBJ2-5, with D possibly TRBD1 on 6 matching bases. The end of the DNA fits TRBJ2-7 better, so the J call may be wrong. Germline CDR1 is SGHNT and CDR2 is YYREEE (reference sequence). The CDR3 sequence is 11 residues long. CDR3 residues: CASSQGREQYF. The CDR3 coding sequence is TGTGCCAGCAGCCAGGGGCGCGAGCAGTACTTC.

The chain carries TRBV9 and TRBJ2-7; TRBD2 matches 7 bases. The germline V gene has CDR1 SGDLS and CDR2 YYNGEE. The V gene end was trimmed by 4 bases and the J gene end by 4 bases; junction bases not matched to a gene: 11. CDR3 size: 15 residues. In DNA, the CDR3 is TGTGCCAGCAGCCCGGAGACTAGCCAGTTGTACGAGCAGTACTTC. Its protein product is CASSPETSQLYEQYF. The full variable domain, completed using reference TRBV9 and TRBJ2-7, is DSGVTQTPKHLITATGQRVTLRCSPRSGDLSVYWYQQSLDQGLQFLIQYYNGEERAKGNILERFSAQQFPDLHSELNLSSLELGDSALYFCASSPETSQLYEQYFGPGTRLTVT.

This rearrangement joins TRBV29-1 to TRBJ1-2, with 7 bases identical to TRBD1. The CDR3 extends over 12 amino acids. CDR1 and CDR2 from the germline V gene are SQVTM and ANQGSEA. With V trimmed by 3 bases and J by 6 bases, 4 bases remained unmatched. In DNA, the CDR3 is TGCAGCGTTGACCGACAGGGAAATGGCTACACCTTC. As protein: CSVDRQGNGYTF.

DNA for the CDR3: TGTGCCAGCAGTTACTCGAGCAGCCAAGAGACCCAGTACTTC. Translation gives CASSYSSSQETQYF. This chain links TRBV6-6 with TRBJ2-5; D not certain. Germline CDR1 MNHNY, CDR2 SVGAGI (reference sequence). V was trimmed by 0 bases and J by 1 base, leaving 6 bases between them. This CDR3 is 14 amino acids long.

V usage is TRBV13 and J usage is TRBJ2-1, with D possibly called TRBD1 or TRBD2 (5 bases each). Germline V CDR1 and CDR2: PRHDT, FYEKMQ (reference sequence). V lost 5 bases and J 0 bases, leaving 20 bases between the germline ends. The CDR3 consists of 18 residues. The CDR3 region is CASSHYLDSGPSYNEQFF. CDR3 nucleotide sequence: TGTGCCAGCAGCCACTACCTCGACAGCGGACCCTCCTACAATGAGCAGTTCTTC.

This chain joins TRBV29-1 and TRBJ1-4; a possible D gene is TRBD1 (5 bases). CDR1 and CDR2 (germline): SQVTM, ANQGSEA. Trimming removed 3 bases at V and 7 bases at J, with 12 bases between. The CDR3 loop spans 13 amino acids. CDR3 sequence (DNA): TGCAGCGTTGATATCGGGAGGGGTGAAAAACTGTTTTTT. Translation gives CSVDIGRGEKLFF.

The rearrangement joins TRBV4-1 to TRBJ1-2, with D uncertain. Germline CDR1 is MGHRA and CDR2 is YSYEKL. There are 13 residues in the CDR3. The V end lost 1 base, the J end lost 4 bases, and 7 bases lay between the germline ends. CDR3 DNA sequence: TGCGCCAGCAGCCAAGGGGGATCCTATGGCTACACCTTC. As protein: CASSQGGSYGYTF.